Following are 20 T cell receptor beta chains from one sample sequenced in a study of blood T cell repertoires in COVID-19. TCRdb's copy holds only in-frame clones and misses some; the assay was immunoSEQ multiplex PCR. The sample shows fewer than 150,000 clones, roughly 80% of them seen only once. The sequencing sample was made of peripheral blood. The source is a man between 65 and 80 years old with acute or convalescent COVID-19.

This chain links TRBV6-5 with TRBJ1-5; TRBD1 aligns across 7 bases. J gave up 3 bases and V 8 bases, and 4 bases lay outside the gene matches. The CDR3 sequence is 13 residues long. Germline V gene data show CDR1 as MNHEY and CDR2 as SVGAGI. The DNA for the CDR3 is TGTGCCAGCCAGGGACAGCCCAATCAGCCCCAGCATTTT. Amino acid sequence: CASQGQPNQPQHF.

The chain carries TRBV4-1 and TRBJ1-1; tentative D call: TRBD1 (6 bases). The CDR3 extends over 16 amino acids. CDR1 and CDR2 (germline): MGHRA, YSYEKL. Trimming removed 3 bases from V and 1 base from J, with 15 bases in between. DNA for the CDR3: TGCGCCAGCAGCCAGGGTCCGGACAGCACGAACACTGAAGCTTTCTTT. Protein sequence: CASSQGPDSTNTEAFF.

The V and J genes are TRBV10-1 and TRBJ2-5, with TRBD2 identical over 12 bases. From germline, CDR1 is WNHNN and CDR2 SYGVQD (reference sequence). The junction had 14 bases not matched to a gene; V was cut back by 6 bases and J by 3 bases. The CDR3 is 18 residues long. CDR3 nucleotides: TGCGCCAGCAGCGATCAACAGACTAGCGGGAGACGAGAAGAGACCCAGTACTTC. The encoded protein is CASSDQQTSGRREETQYF.

This chain connects TRBV28 to TRBJ1-5; 7 bases align to TRBD1. Looked up from germline, CDR1 is MDHEN and CDR2 is SYDVKM. The CDR3 spans 14 residues. The trim removed 6 bases at V and 4 bases at J, leaving 6 bases unmatched. In DNA form, the CDR3 reads TGTGCCAGCAGCGGGACAGCAGAGAATCAGCCCCAGCATTTT. Translated, it gives CASSGTAENQPQHF.

This rearrangement joins TRBV7-7 to TRBJ1-3, with TRBD1 matching over 7 bases. This CDR3 region has 17 residues. The germline CDR1 and CDR2 sequences are SSHAT and FNYEAQ (reference sequence). V was pared by 1 base and J by 0 bases, with 6 bases of the junction left unmatched. CDR3 sequence: CASSLGVEGASGNTIYF. CDR3 sequence (DNA): TGTGCCAGCAGCTTAGGGGTGGAGGGGGCCTCTGGAAACACCATATATTTT.

V usage is TRBV11-2 and J usage is TRBJ2-1, with unresolved D. The CDR3 is 11 amino acids. The germline V gene encodes CDR1 SGHAT and CDR2 FQNNGV. The V gene lost 3 bases and the J gene lost 13 bases, with 10 bases spanning the gap. CDR3 in amino acids: CASSFGRQQFF. The CDR3 DNA is TGTGCCAGCAGCTTCGGCAGGCAACAGTTCTTC.

This chain joins TRBV6-2 or TRBV6-3 and TRBJ2-1; weak D call: TRBD1 (5 bases). Trimming pared 5 bases from V and 8 bases from J, leaving 19 bases between. The CDR3 sequence is 15 residues long. The germline gives CDR1 MNHEY, CDR2 SVGEGT. CDR3 sequence reads: CASSRMAYRIHEQFF. CDR3 DNA sequence: TGTGCCAGCAGTCGCATGGCATACAGGATCCATGAGCAGTTCTTC.

The chain carries TRBV5-5 and TRBJ1-5; D is unclear. V lost 4 bases and J 7 bases, leaving 15 bases between the germline ends. The CDR3 consists of 14 residues. In germline, CDR1 is SGHKS, CDR2 YYEKEE (reference sequence). The CDR3 DNA reads as TGTGCCAGCAGCGGTCGGGAGCGCGGACAGCCCCAGCATTTT. As protein: CASSGRERGQPQHF.

The gene calls are TRBV18 and TRBJ1-4; 7 nucleotides agree with TRBD1. Unmatched junction bases numbered 9, after V lost 6 bases and J lost 8 bases. Germline CDR1 is KGHSH and CDR2 is LQKENI. The length of the CDR3 is 14 residues. The CDR3 coding sequence is TGTGCCAGCTCTCGAGGGGGCACGGGGGAAAAACTGTTTTTT. It specifies CASSRGGTGEKLFF.

The chain joins TRBV5-4 to TRBJ1-4; D gene uncertain. CDR3 length: 14 residues. Per germline, CDR1 SGHNT and CDR2 YYREEE (reference sequence). V shed 3 bases and J shed 7 bases, with 13 bases lying between them. Here the CDR3 reads CASSSKEEVEKLFF. Written as DNA, the CDR3 is TGTGCCAGCAGCTCGAAGGAGGAGGTTGAAAAACTGTTTTTT.

CDR3: CASSLIQGGGTDTQYF. The CDR3, as DNA: TGTGCCAGCAGCTTAATCCAGGGTGGGGGCACAGATACGCAGTATTTT. The chain has TRBV11-2 and TRBJ2-3; the D gene is possibly TRBD1 (5 bases). The germline CDR1 and CDR2 sequences are SGHAT and FQNNGV. Trimming cost V 2 bases and J 1 base, with 13 bases left between them. This CDR3 is 16 amino acids long.

This chain links TRBV19 with TRBJ2-4, with 7 bases lining up with TRBD2. The V gene end was trimmed by 1 base and the J gene end by 2 bases; junction bases not matched to a gene: 5. The V gene's germline CDR1 is LNHDA and CDR2 SQIVND (reference sequence). CDR3 size: 16 residues. CDR3 sequence reads: CASSIVAGEPKNIQYF. CDR3 sequence (DNA): TGTGCCAGTAGTATAGTTGCGGGAGAACCCAAAAACATTCAGTACTTC.

The chain carries TRBV28 and TRBJ2-3; TRBD2 agrees at 14 bases. Unmatched junction bases numbered 9, after V lost 2 bases and J lost 5 bases. Per germline, CDR1 MDHEN and CDR2 SYDVKM. The CDR3 has 18 amino acids. CDR3 bases: TGTGCCAGCAGTTTACCTCCGGGACTAGCGGGAGCAGGAGATACGCAGTATTTT. The encoded protein is CASSLPPGLAGAGDTQYF.

This clone was detected a few times. CDR3 bases: TGCAGCGTTGATTCCGGCCAGGGAGCTTTCTTT. This codes for CSVDSGQGAFF. This rearrangement joins TRBV29-1 to TRBJ1-1; tentative D call: TRBD1 (5 bases). V was trimmed by 3 bases and J by 10 bases, leaving 12 bases between them. The CDR3 is made up of 11 amino acids. The germline CDR1 and CDR2 sequences are SQVTM and ANQGSEA.

The chain combines TRBV5-1 with TRBJ2-3, with 12 nucleotides matching TRBD2. CDR1 and CDR2 from the germline V gene are SGHRS and YFSETQ. The trim removed 0 bases at V and 3 bases at J, leaving 5 bases unmatched. This CDR3 comprises 17 residues. CDR3 coding DNA: TGCGCCAGCAGCTTGGGACTAGCGGGAGACGGGACAGATACGCAGTATTTT. The encoded protein is CASSLGLAGDGTDTQYF.

This rearrangement joins TRBV9 to TRBJ2-7, with 7 nucleotides matching TRBD2. The V gene's germline CDR1 is SGDLS and CDR2 YYNGEE. With V trimmed by 1 base and J by 0 bases, 1 base remained unmatched. This CDR3 region has 14 residues. The CDR3 here is CASSVTSDSYEQYF. CDR3 DNA sequence: TGTGCCAGCAGCGTAACTAGCGACTCCTACGAGCAGTACTTC.

The chain employs TRBV7-2 and TRBJ1-3; 8 bases are a match to TRBD1. The CDR3 loop spans 15 amino acids. The V segment lost 3 bases and the J segment 3 bases; nucleotides outside the gene matches: 4. Per germline, CDR1 SGHTA and CDR2 FQGNSA. This CDR3 is CASSFTGGFGNTIYF. CDR3 nucleotides: TGTGCCAGCAGCTTCACAGGGGGATTTGGAAACACCATATATTTT.

This sequence joins TRBV10-3 and TRBJ2-7; 7 positions agree with TRBD2. This CDR3 contains 17 residues. The J segment lost 0 bases and the V segment lost 6 bases, leaving 14 bases of the junction unmatched. Germline-derived CDR1 and CDR2 are ENHRY and SYGVKD. This CDR3 reads CAISVGHGRSSSYEQYF. The CDR3 coding sequence is TGTGCCATCAGCGTAGGCCACGGGAGGTCGAGCTCCTACGAGCAGTACTTC.

The chain couples TRBV19 to TRBJ2-3; TRBD1 agrees at 8 bases. Germline CDR1 and CDR2: LNHDA and SQIVND (reference sequence). The J segment lost 0 bases and the V segment lost 5 bases, leaving 4 bases of the junction unmatched. The CDR3 runs to 15 residues. CDR3 protein: CASSDRGTSTDTQYF. CDR3 bases: TGTGCCAGTAGTGACAGGGGCACTAGCACAGATACGCAGTATTTT.

This clone was observed once. The rearrangement joins TRBV6-2 or TRBV6-3 to TRBJ2-5, with TRBD2 identical over 9 bases. Per the germline V gene, CDR1 is MNHEY and CDR2 is SVGEGT. The CDR3 runs 14 residues. With 5 bases clipped from V and 2 bases from J, the junction kept 3 bases outside the gene matches. In nucleotides, the CDR3 is TGTGCCAGCAGTAGTACTAGCGGGCAAGAGACCCAGTACTTC. It translates to CASSSTSGQETQYF.